Listed below are T cell receptor beta chains from one sample, sequenced in a study of T-cell reconstitution after alpha-beta-depleted transplantation in children. TCRdb used MiXCR to reprocess the PCR reads, holding one entry per CDR3 protein. The sample has tens of thousands of distinct CDR3 sequences, approximately 6% seen once. The input for sequencing was PBMCs, mostly from graft donor cells, taken 60 days after TCRalphabeta/CD19-depleted stem cell transplant. These receptors originate from a female patient under 10 years old who had a stem cell transplant for aplastic anemia, so the T cells may come from the graft donor. Both conserved end residues are part of each CDR3. D genes are given only for firm matches. A row's size may be missing; if present it is once, few, many or a size class.

j_gene	d_gene	v_gene	abundance	len	CDR3nt	CDR3aa
TRBJ2-7	.	TRBV4-1	many	13	TGCGCCAGCAGCCAAGATCGAGGGGCACCCCAGTACTTC	CASSQDRGAPQYF
TRBJ2-2	TRBD1	TRBV30	.	17	TGTGCCTGGAGTCCCCTCCCGGGACAGGGACTGACCGGGGAGCTGTTTTTT	CAWSPLPGQGLTGELFF
TRBJ1-1	TRBD1	TRBV3-1	.	12	TGTGCCAGCAGCCGCGGACAGGCTGAAGCTTTCTTT	CASSRGQAEAFF
TRBJ2-7	TRBD1	TRBV5-6	many	16	TGTGCCAGCAGCTTGGGGAGGGCGGGACAGGGGCTCGAGCAGTACTTC	CASSLGRAGQGLEQYF
TRBJ2-7	.	TRBV4-2	.	13	TGTGCCAGCAGCCAAGATATCGGCTACGAGCAGTACTTC	CASSQDIGYEQYF
TRBJ2-2	TRBD2	TRBV7-9	many	19	TGTGCCAGCAGCTTAGCGTTCACGACTAGCGGACCCAACACCGGGGAGCTGTTTTTT	CASSLAFTTSGPNTGELFF
TRBJ2-3	TRBD1	TRBV20-1	many	15	TGCAGTGCCCACAGGGGGCATCTTAGGACAGATACGCAGTATTTT	CSAHRGHLRTDTQYF
TRBJ2-1	.	TRBV18	many	12	TGTGCCAGCTCTCTGACACGGACTGAGCAGTTCTTC	CASSLTRTEQFF
TRBJ2-7	.	TRBV6-1	many	13	TGTGCCAGCAGTACAGGACAAAGTTCCGAGCAGTACTTC	CASSTGQSSEQYF
TRBJ2-2	.	TRBV24-1	many	15	TGTGCCACCAGTGACGGGACTTTAGACACCGGGGAGCTGTTTTTT	CATSDGTLDTGELFF
TRBJ1-1	TRBD1	TRBV6-5	many	14	TGTGCCAGCAGACCCGACAGGGGGCAGTCTGAAGCTTTCTTT	CASRPDRGQSEAFF
TRBJ2-5	TRBD1	TRBV12-3/TRBV12-4	many	14	TGTGCCAGCAGTTTAGCGGACAGGAAAGAGACCCAGTACTTC	CASSLADRKETQYF
TRBJ1-5	.	TRBV19	many	15	TGTGCCAGTATTCCAACAGGGCTCAGCAATCAGCCCCAGCATTTT	CASIPTGLSNQPQHF
TRBJ2-7	TRBD1	TRBV10-3	many	14	TGTGCCATCAGTGCGTGGACAGGGGGCTACGAGCAGTACTTC	CAISAWTGGYEQYF
TRBJ2-1	TRBD2	TRBV30	many	15	TGTGCCTGGAGTGTAAAATGGGGGGGAGGGGATGAGCAGTTCTTC	CAWSVKWGGGDEQFF
TRBJ1-6	.	TRBV20-1	many	12	TGCGGGTGGGCGTTGATGAATTCACCCCTCCACTTT	CGWALMNSPLHF
TRBJ2-3	.	TRBV28	.	11	TGTGCCAGCGGGAGGTTTGATACGCAGTATTTT	CASGRFDTQYF
TRBJ2-5	.	TRBV7-9	few	14	TGTGCCAGCAGCCTCCAGGGACTCCAAGAGACCCAGTACTTC	CASSLQGLQETQYF
TRBJ2-2	TRBD2	TRBV7-9	many	18	TGTGCCAGCAGCTTCCAGGGACTAGCGGACTCGAACACCGGGGAGCTGTTTTTT	CASSFQGLADSNTGELFF
TRBJ2-6	.	TRBV6-2/TRBV6-3	many	19	TGTGCCAGCAGTCCACCAAACCGAGACAGCAAAACTGGGGCCAACGTCCTGACTTTC	CASSPPNRDSKTGANVLTF
TRBJ2-5	.	TRBV18	many	15	TGTGCCAGCTCACCACTTGCGGGTAACCAAGAGACCCAGTACTTC	CASSPLAGNQETQYF
TRBJ2-6	.	TRBV20-1	few	12	TGCAGTGCTTTCAGGGATAGTAGCGTCCTGACTTTC	CSAFRDSSVLTF
TRBJ2-1	TRBD2	TRBV28	many	16	TGTGCCAGCAGTTCCAGCGAGCGGGGGACCCACAATGAGCAGTTCTTC	CASSSSERGTHNEQFF
TRBJ2-7	.	TRBV5-1	many	14	TGCGCCAGCAGCTTGGGTGATGCCATGGGGGAGCAGTACTTC	CASSLGDAMGEQYF
TRBJ2-1	TRBD2	TRBV28	many	15	TGTGCCAGCATCCCGGGACTAGCGAGATACAATGAGCAGTTCTTC	CASIPGLARYNEQFF
TRBJ1-3	.	TRBV2	.	15	TGTGCCAGCAGCTCGGACTCATTGTTCGGAAACACCATATATTTT	CASSSDSLFGNTIYF
TRBJ2-7	TRBD2	TRBV30	.	15	TGTGCCTGGAGTGAAACTAGCGGGATCACCTACGAGCAGTACTTC	CAWSETSGITYEQYF
TRBJ2-7	.	TRBV9	few	14	TGTGCCAGCAGCGTAGGCCTCCAGGGGAGGCAGCAGTACTTC	CASSVGLQGRQQYF
TRBJ2-2	TRBD2	TRBV24-1	many	14	TGTGCCATACTGACTAGCGGAAACACCGGGGAGCTGTTTTTT	CAILTSGNTGELFF
TRBJ2-7	TRBD2	TRBV5-5	many	16	TGTGCCAGCAGCTCCACACTAGCGGGACGAATCCACGAGCAGTACTTC	CASSSTLAGRIHEQYF
TRBJ2-1	.	TRBV25-1	many	12	TGTGCCACCAGGGACTTACCGGATGAGCAGTTCTTC	CATRDLPDEQFF